One sample yielded the 10 T cell receptor beta chains listed below, sequenced in a study of blood T cell repertoires in COVID-19. This table comes from immunoSEQ multiplex PCR, and its TCRdb copy is limited to in-frame clones, with some not included. Of around 99,000 clones listed, around 80% are singletons. What was sequenced was peripheral blood. All receptors derive from a man aged 50-59 years who had recovered from COVID-19.

V is TRBV6-2 or TRBV6-3 and J is TRBJ2-5, with a weak D call TRBD2 (6 bases). Between the trimmed V and J ends, which lost 4 bases and 6 bases, there was a span of 15 bases. The CDR3 covers 14 residues. Germline V CDR1 and CDR2: MNHEY, SVGEGT. CDR3 residues: CASSSSEEGKTQYF. The DNA of the CDR3 is TGTGCCAGCAGTTCTAGCGAAGAGGGAAAGACCCAGTACTTC.

This clone was found once. CDR3 bases: TGCGCCAGCAGCCTCGGAGGGACAGGGTTATACGAGCAGTACTTC. Protein product: CASSLGGTGLYEQYF. V usage is TRBV5-1 and J usage is TRBJ2-7; 9 bases line up with TRBD1. The CDR3 spans 15 residues. CDR1 SGHRS and CDR2 YFSETQ come from the germline V gene. Trimming at V came to 4 bases and at J to 4 bases, leaving 9 bases not matched to a gene.

The V gene is TRBV12-3 or TRBV12-4, the J gene TRBJ1-5; D perhaps matches TRBD1 (6 bases). CDR3 length: 11 amino acids. Trimming removed 6 bases at V and 7 bases at J, with 7 bases between. The DNA of the CDR3 is TGTGCCAGCAGCCAGGGGCAGCCCCAGCATTTT. Protein: CASSQGQPQHF.

V gene TRBV5-1 combines with J gene TRBJ2-7; 7 bases are a match to TRBD1. Trimming at V came to 2 bases and at J to 2 bases, leaving 4 bases not matched to a gene. Germline CDR1 is SGHRS and CDR2 is YFSETQ. The CDR3 spans 14 residues. The CDR3 nucleotides are TGCGCCAGCAGCTTATCCGGGACAGCCTACGAGCAGTACTTC. Translating it yields CASSLSGTAYEQYF. Looking up the rest from reference TRBV5-1 and TRBJ2-7 gives the full variable domain: KAGVTQTPRYLIKTRGQQVTLSCSPISGHRSVSWYQQTPGQGLQFLFEYFSETQRNKGNFPGRFSGRQFSNSRSEMNVSTLELGDSALYLCASSLSGTAYEQYFGPGTRLTVT.

The rearrangement uses TRBV27 and TRBJ1-4; weak D call: TRBD1 (5 bases). The germline V gene encodes CDR1 MNHEY and CDR2 SMNVEV (reference sequence). The CDR3 totals 14 residues. Trimming left V 6 bases short and J 7 bases short, with 15 bases between. The CDR3 DNA reads as TGTGCCAGCAGCAATTCAGGGTATGGTGAAAAACTGTTTTTT. This translates into CASSNSGYGEKLFF. Full variable domain (remainder filled in from reference TRBV27 and TRBJ1-4): EAQVTQNPRYLITVTGKKLTVTCSQNMNHEYMSWYRQDPGLGLRQIYYSMNVEVTDKGDVPEGYKVSRKEKRNFPLILESPSPNQTSLYFCASSNSGYGEKLFFGSGTQLSVL.

The V and J genes are TRBV6-5 and TRBJ1-2; D is possibly TRBD1 (5 bases). The CDR3 length is 12 residues. Germline CDR1 and CDR2: MNHEY and SVGAGI. The V end was cut by 6 bases, the J end by 4 bases, with 9 bases between. CDR3 nucleotide sequence: TGTGCCAGCAGCGACAGCCCCTATGGCTACACCTTC. It is translated as CASSDSPYGYTF.

The CDR3 spells CASSPGTVGNTIYF. CDR3 coding DNA: TGTGCCAGCAGTCCCGGGACAGTTGGAAACACCATATATTTT. The V gene is TRBV2, the J gene TRBJ1-3; 7 bases match TRBD1. CDR1 SNHLY and CDR2 FYNNEI come from the germline V gene. V dropped 5 bases and J dropped 3; count of bases not matched to a gene: 4. The CDR3 length is 14 residues.

A remark on this clone: Other nucleotide sequences in the sample specify the same CDR3. The chain employs TRBV28 and TRBJ1-5; weak D call: TRBD1 (5 bases). From germline, CDR1 is MDHEN and CDR2 SYDVKM. The CDR3 consists of 14 residues. The ends were cut back, 5 bases at V and 1 base at J, with 9 bases in the middle. The CDR3 region has the DNA TGTGCCAGCAGTCAGGGAGGCAGCAATCAGCCCCAGCATTTT. It codes for CASSQGGSNQPQHF.

V gene TRBV11-2 combines with J gene TRBJ2-7, with 11 bases matching TRBD2. The trim removed 0 bases at V and 4 bases at J, leaving 5 bases unmatched. The germline CDR1 and CDR2 sequences are SGHAT and FQNNGV. CDR3 length equals 16 residues. As DNA, the CDR3 is TGTGCCAGCAGCTTAGACTTGGCTAGCGGGAGGTACGAGCAGTACTTC. This encodes CASSLDLASGRYEQYF.

The V call is TRBV6-6, the J call TRBJ1-2, with D perhaps TRBD1 (5 bases). Germline lookup yields CDR1 MNHNY and CDR2 SVGAGI (reference sequence). The length of the CDR3 is 14 residues. The V gene lost 7 bases and the J gene lost 1 base, with 13 bases spanning the gap. CDR3 in amino acids: CASKDTRLNYGYTF. DNA for the CDR3: TGTGCCAGCAAGGACACGCGCCTTAACTATGGCTACACCTTC.